This T cell receptor beta chain emerged from a study of regulatory T cells in long-lasting Graves disease. A note on this clonotype: Antigen unknown.

Arm-PCR of CDR3 regions and iRepertoire HTBI primers were used to build TCR beta libraries. TCRdb re-called the multiplex PCR reads through MiXCR, storing one row per CDR3 protein. The table has about 460,000 distinct CDR3 sequences, approximately 15% seen once. Study-wide results and limits: There were preferences for TRBV28, TRBJ1-2 and TRBJ2-5 in persistent disease.

The V and J ends lost 3 bases and 9 bases respectively, with 14 bases between them. This CDR3 is built from 14 residues. CDR1 MNHEY and CDR2 SMNVEV come from the germline V gene (reference sequence). Time point here: newly diagnosed GD, antithyroid drugs for less than 3 months. Extracted RNA from PBMCs served as the source of the TCR library. The sample was also reused in another study, on T cells in Graves' hyperthyroidism and ophthalmopathy.

The source was peripheral blood mononuclear cells (PBMCs), collected at new diagnosis, from a patient treated with antithyroid drugs. This receptor was obtained from a woman aged 45 to 65 with Graves disease. The V gene is TRBV27, the J gene TRBJ1-4, with D tentatively TRBD1 (5 bases). This CDR3 is CASSFMGGTQKLFF. The CDR3 DNA reads as TGTGCCAGCAGTTTCATGGGGGGGACCCAAAAACTGTTTTTT. The whole variable domain, remainder taken from reference TRBV27 and TRBJ1-4, is EAQVTQNPRYLITVTGKKLTVTCSQNMNHEYMSWYRQDPGLGLRQIYYSMNVEVTDKGDVPEGYKVSRKEKRNFPLILESPSPNQTSLYFCASSFMGGTQKLFFGSGTQLSVL.